This TCR beta chain was sequenced for a study of technical replicates of blood from a handful of donors. Using immunoSEQ multiplex PCR, the repertoire was profiled, and TCRdb retains in-frame clones only, with some absent. The sample records under 85,000 clones, approximately 97% being singletons. V was cut by 3 bases and J by 9 bases, with 9 bases left in between. Germline CDR1 is SGHNT and CDR2 is YENEEA. The CDR3 spans 12 residues. The chain joins TRBV11-3 to TRBJ2-1; TRBD2 might be the D (5 bases). The sequence derives from a human donor in good health. The specimen sequenced was T cells isolated from PBMCs. Written as DNA, the CDR3 is TGTGCCAGCAGCTTGTCGAGGGCTGAGCAGTTCTTC. Protein product: CASSLSRAEQFF.